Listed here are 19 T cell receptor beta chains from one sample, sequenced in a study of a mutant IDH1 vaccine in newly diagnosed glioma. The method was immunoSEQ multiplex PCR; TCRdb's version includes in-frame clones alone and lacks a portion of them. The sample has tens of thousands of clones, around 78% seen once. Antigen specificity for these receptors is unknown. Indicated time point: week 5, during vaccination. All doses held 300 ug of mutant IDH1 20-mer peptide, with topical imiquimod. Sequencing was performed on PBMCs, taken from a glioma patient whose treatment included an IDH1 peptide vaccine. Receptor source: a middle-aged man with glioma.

The CDR3 DNA reads as TGTGCCAGCAGCCCTCTCCGGACCTCTGGGGCCAACGTCCTGACTTTC. The encoded protein is CASSPLRTSGANVLTF. The rearrangement links TRBV14 to TRBJ2-6; D unclear. The germline V gene has CDR1 SGHDN and CDR2 FVKESK. The CDR3 has 16 amino acids. Trimming left V 4 bases short and J 0 bases short, with 10 bases between.

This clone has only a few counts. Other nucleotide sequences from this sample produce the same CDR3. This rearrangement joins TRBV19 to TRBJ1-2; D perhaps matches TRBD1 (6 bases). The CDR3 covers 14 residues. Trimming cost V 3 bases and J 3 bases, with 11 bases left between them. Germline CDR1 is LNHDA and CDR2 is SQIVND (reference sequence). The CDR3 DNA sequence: TGTGCCAGTAGTATTCGCAGGGGTGACTATGGCTACACCTTC. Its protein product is CASSIRRGDYGYTF. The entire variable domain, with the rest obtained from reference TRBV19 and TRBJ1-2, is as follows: DGGITQSPKYLFRKEGQNVTLSCEQNLNHDAMYWYRQDPGQGLRLIYYSQIVNDFQKGDIAEGYSVSREKKESFPLTVTSAQKNPTAFYLCASSIRRGDYGYTFGSGTRLTVV.

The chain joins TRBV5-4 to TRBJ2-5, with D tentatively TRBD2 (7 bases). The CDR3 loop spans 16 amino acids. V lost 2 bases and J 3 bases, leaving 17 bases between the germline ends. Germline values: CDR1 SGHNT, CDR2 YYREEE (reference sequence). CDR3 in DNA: TGTGCCAGCAGCTTAACGCGGGGGCGGGGAAAAGAGACCCAGTACTTC. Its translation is CASSLTRGRGKETQYF.

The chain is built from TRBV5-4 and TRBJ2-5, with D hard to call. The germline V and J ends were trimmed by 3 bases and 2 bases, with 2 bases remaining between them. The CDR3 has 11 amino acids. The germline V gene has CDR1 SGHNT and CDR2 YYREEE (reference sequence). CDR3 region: CASSYQETQYF. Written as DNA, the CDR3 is TGTGCCAGCAGCTATCAAGAGACCCAGTACTTC. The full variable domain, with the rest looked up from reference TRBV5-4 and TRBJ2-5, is ETGVTQSPTHLIKTRGQQVTLRCSSQSGHNTVSWYQQALGQGPQFIFQYYREEENGRGNFPPRFSGLQFPNYSSELNVNALELDDSALYLCASSYQETQYFGPGTRLLVL.

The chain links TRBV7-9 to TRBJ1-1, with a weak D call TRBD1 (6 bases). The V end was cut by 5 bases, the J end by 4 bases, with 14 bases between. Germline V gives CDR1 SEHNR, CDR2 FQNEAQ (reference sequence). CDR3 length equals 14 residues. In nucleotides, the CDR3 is TGTGCCAGCAGCGACTTAGGGGGGGCCACTGAAGCTTTCTTT. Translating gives CASSDLGGATEAFF.

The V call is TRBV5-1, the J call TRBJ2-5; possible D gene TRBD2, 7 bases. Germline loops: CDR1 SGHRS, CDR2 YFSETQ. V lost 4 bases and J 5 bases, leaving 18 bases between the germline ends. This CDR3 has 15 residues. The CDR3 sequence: CASSHLGGAGETQYF. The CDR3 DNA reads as TGCGCCAGCAGCCACTTGGGGGGGGCCGGTGAGACCCAGTACTTC.

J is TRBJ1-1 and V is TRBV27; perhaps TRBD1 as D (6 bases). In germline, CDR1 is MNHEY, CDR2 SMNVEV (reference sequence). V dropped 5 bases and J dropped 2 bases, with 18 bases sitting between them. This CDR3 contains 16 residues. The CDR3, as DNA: TGTGCCAGCAGTCCCTGGGGGGGGCGGCAAAACACTGAAGCTTTCTTT. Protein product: CASSPWGGRQNTEAFF.

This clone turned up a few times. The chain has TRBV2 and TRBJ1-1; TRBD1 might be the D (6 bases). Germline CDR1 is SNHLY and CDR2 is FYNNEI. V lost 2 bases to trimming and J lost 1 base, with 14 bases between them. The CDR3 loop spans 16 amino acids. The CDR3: CASSEMAWGQNTEAFF. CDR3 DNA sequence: TGTGCCAGCAGTGAAATGGCGTGGGGACAGAACACTGAAGCTTTCTTT.

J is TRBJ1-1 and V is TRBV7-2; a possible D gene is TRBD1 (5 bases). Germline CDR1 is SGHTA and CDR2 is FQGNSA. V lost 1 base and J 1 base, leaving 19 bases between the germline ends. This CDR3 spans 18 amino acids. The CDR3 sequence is CASSLVRGRKYQNTEAFF. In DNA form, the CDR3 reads TGTGCCAGCAGCTTAGTTCGGGGACGGAAGTATCAGAACACTGAAGCTTTCTTT.

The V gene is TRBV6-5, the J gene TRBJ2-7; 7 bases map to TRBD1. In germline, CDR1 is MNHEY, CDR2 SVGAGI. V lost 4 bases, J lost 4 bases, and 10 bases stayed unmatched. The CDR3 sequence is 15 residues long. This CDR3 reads CASSLRQGTVYEQYF. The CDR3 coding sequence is TGTGCCAGCAGTTTAAGACAGGGAACAGTGTACGAGCAGTACTTC.

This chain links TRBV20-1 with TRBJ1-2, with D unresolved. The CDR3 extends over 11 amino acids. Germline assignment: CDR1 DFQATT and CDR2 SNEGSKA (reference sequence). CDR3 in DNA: TGCAGCTCCTATATAGGGAGTGGCTACACCTTC. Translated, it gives CSSYIGSGYTF.

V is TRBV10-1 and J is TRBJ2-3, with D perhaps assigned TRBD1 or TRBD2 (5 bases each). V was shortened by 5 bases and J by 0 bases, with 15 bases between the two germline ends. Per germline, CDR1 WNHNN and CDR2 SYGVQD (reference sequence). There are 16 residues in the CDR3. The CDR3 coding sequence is TGCGCCAGCAGTCACCGGGGCTACCTTAGCACAGATACGCAGTATTTT. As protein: CASSHRGYLSTDTQYF.

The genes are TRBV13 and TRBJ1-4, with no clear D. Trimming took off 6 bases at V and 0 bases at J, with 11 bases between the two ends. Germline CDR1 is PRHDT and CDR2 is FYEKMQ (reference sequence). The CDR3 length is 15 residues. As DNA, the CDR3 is TGTGCCAGCAGTTTCGGACGGGCAACTAATGAAAAACTGTTTTTT. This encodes CASSFGRATNEKLFF.

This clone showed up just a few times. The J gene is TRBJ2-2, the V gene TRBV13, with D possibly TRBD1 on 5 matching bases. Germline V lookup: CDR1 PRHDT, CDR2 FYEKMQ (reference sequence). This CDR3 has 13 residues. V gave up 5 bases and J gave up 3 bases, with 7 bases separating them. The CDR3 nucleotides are TGTGCCAGCAGCGAGACAGACACCGGGGAGCTGTTTTTT. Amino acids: CASSETDTGELFF.

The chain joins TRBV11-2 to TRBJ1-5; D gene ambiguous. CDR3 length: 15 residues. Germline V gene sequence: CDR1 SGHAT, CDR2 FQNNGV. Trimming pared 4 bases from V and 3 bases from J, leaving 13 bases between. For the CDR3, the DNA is TGTGCCAGCAGCTCCCGGGAGGGAGTCAATCAGCCCCAGCATTTT. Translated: CASSSREGVNQPQHF.

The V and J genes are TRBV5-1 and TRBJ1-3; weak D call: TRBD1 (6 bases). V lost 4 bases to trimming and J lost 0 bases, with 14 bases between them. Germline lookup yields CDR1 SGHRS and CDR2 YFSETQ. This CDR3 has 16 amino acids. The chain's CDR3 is CASSGGTGISGNTIYF. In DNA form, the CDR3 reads TGCGCCAGCAGCGGGGGAACAGGGATCTCTGGAAACACCATATATTTT.

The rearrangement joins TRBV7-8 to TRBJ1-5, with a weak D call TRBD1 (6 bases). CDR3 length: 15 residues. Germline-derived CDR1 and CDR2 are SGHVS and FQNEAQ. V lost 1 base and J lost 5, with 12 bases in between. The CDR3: CASSLDRVGDQPQHF. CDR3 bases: TGTGCCAGCAGCTTAGACAGGGTGGGGGATCAGCCCCAGCATTTT.

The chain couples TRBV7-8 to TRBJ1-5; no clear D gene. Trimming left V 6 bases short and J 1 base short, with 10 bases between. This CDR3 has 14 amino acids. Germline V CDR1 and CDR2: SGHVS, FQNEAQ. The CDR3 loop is CASRATASNQPQHF. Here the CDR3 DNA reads TGTGCCAGCAGGGCTACAGCGAGCAATCAGCCCCAGCATTTT.

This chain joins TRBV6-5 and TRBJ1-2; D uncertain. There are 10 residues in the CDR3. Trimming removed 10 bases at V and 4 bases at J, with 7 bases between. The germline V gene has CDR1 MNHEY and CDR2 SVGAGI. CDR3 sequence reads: CATRSYGYTF. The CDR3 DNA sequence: TGTGCCACACGTTCCTATGGCTACACCTTC.